Listed here are 21 T cell receptor beta chains from one sample, sequenced in a study of OX40 agonist ivuxolimab in advanced cancers. The receptor library was made with the immunoSEQ multiplex PCR assay. TCRdb stores this immuneACCESS table with in-frame sequences only. Part of the clones is absent; in the studies checked, under half of the shortfall reflects unresolved V genes, and no reason is known for the rest. For this sample there are about 82,000 clones; 90% to 95% appear just once. 2.3% of the sample is held by the ten biggest clonotypes. The sequences come from CD4+ or CD8+ T cells sorted from blood, collected in a trial of the OX40 agonist ivuxolimab. Source of these receptors: an adult with an advanced solid tumor such as melanoma, head and neck, liver or kidney cancer.

In regard to this clone: At one boundary the junction diverges from the germline segment, which might be a read error. The rearrangement links TRBV10-3 to TRBJ2-7; tentatively, D is TRBD1 (6 bases). CDR3 length: 12 amino acids. Germline V CDR1 and CDR2: ENHRY, SYGVKD. In nucleotides, the CDR3 is TGTGCCATCGGTGACAGGTCCTACGAGCAGTACTTC. Its protein is CAIGDRSYEQYF.

The V and J genes are TRBV7-2 and TRBJ2-1, with 7 nucleotides matching TRBD2. The germline V gene encodes CDR1 SGHTA and CDR2 FQGNSA. This CDR3 contains 16 residues. V gave up 1 base and J gave up 4 bases; unmatched junction bases: 7. The CDR3 bases are TGTGCCAGCAGCTTAGTCGGGGGAGGGCCTTACAATGAGCAGTTCTTC. This translates into CASSLVGGGPYNEQFF.

The genes are TRBV5-1 and TRBJ2-1, with TRBD2 identical over 9 bases. Germline loops: CDR1 SGHRS, CDR2 YFSETQ. Trimming at V came to 4 bases and at J to 9 bases, leaving 5 bases not matched to a gene. The CDR3 has 13 residues. The DNA for the CDR3 is TGCGCCAGCAGCCCGGGACTAGCTTCTGAGCAGTTCTTC. Residues: CASSPGLASEQFF.

This chain joins TRBV28 and TRBJ2-6; D unresolved. Between the trimmed V and J ends, which lost 4 bases and 4 bases, there was a span of 8 bases. Looked up from germline, CDR1 is MDHEN and CDR2 is SYDVKM. This CDR3 region has 14 residues. The CDR3 region has the DNA TGTGCCAGCAGTTGGGGTCCCGGGGCCAACGTCCTGACTTTC. Translating gives CASSWGPGANVLTF.

V usage is TRBV27 and J usage is TRBJ1-2; D is possibly TRBD1 (6 bases). Germline values: CDR1 MNHEY, CDR2 SMNVEV (reference sequence). This CDR3 region has 14 residues. V lost 2 bases and J 4 bases, leaving 11 bases between the germline ends. The CDR3 region is CASSLHRASYGYTF. In DNA form, the CDR3 reads TGTGCCAGCAGTTTACACAGGGCTTCCTATGGCTACACCTTC.

The chain is built from TRBV14 and TRBJ1-1; 7 bases are a match to TRBD1. The V and J ends lost 6 bases and 4 bases, in that order; junction bases with no gene match: 5. CDR3 length: 13 amino acids. CDR1 SGHDN and CDR2 FVKESK come from the germline V gene. The CDR3 here is CASRTTGATEAFF. The CDR3, as DNA: TGTGCCAGCAGGACCACAGGGGCCACTGAAGCTTTCTTT.

The chain combines TRBV20-1 with TRBJ2-1, with TRBD2 as a possible D gene (6 bases). V dropped 2 bases and J dropped 14 bases, with 13 bases sitting between them. Germline assignment: CDR1 DFQATT and CDR2 SNEGSKA (reference sequence). The CDR3 length is 11 residues. The CDR3, as DNA: TGCAGTGCTAGAACGGGAGTGGGAGAGTTCTTC. Translation: CSARTGVGEFF.

The chain couples TRBV19 to TRBJ1-1; maybe TRBD1 (6 bases). CDR1 LNHDA and CDR2 SQIVND come from the germline V gene (reference sequence). The CDR3 extends over 15 amino acids. Trimming stripped 7 bases from V and 0 bases from J, with 15 bases between. CDR3 protein: CASIPGGQLNTEAFF. The CDR3 DNA reads as TGTGCCAGTATTCCGGGGGGGCAGTTGAACACTGAAGCTTTCTTT.

The chain employs TRBV6-4 and TRBJ1-1; D is ambiguous. The V end lost 6 bases, the J end lost 0 bases, and 14 bases lay between the germline ends. CDR1 is MRHNA and CDR2 is SNTAGT in the germline V gene. This CDR3 has 15 amino acids. The chain's CDR3 is CASRERSGMNTEAFF. CDR3 nucleotide sequence: TGTGCCAGCAGAGAAAGGTCAGGTATGAACACTGAAGCTTTCTTT.

This sequence joins TRBV7-9 and TRBJ1-1, with TRBD1 as a possible D gene (5 bases). The CDR3 sequence is 14 residues long. Trimming removed 2 bases from V and 6 bases from J, with 13 bases in between. Germline assignment: CDR1 SEHNR and CDR2 FQNEAQ (reference sequence). The CDR3 DNA follows: TGTGCCAGCAGCTTATCTACAGGTGACGCTGAAGCTTTCTTT. It specifies CASSLSTGDAEAFF.

The chain couples TRBV21-1 to TRBJ1-2. TRBV21-1 is a known pseudogene. The CDR3 is 15 residues long. For the CDR3, the DNA is TGTGCCAGCAGCGATCGGCGGGGAGCTAACTATGGCTACACCTTC. Translation gives CASSDRRGANYGYTF.

The chain recombines TRBV27 with TRBJ2-3; 7 bases align to TRBD1. V lost 6 bases to trimming and J lost 2 bases; unmatched junction nucleotides: 8. CDR1 is MNHEY, CDR2 SMNVEV, per germline (reference sequence). CDR3 length: 15 residues. CDR3 amino acids: CASRPLTGNTDTQYF. CDR3 DNA: TGTGCCAGCAGGCCCTTGACAGGGAACACAGATACGCAGTATTTT.

Notes on this clone: One junction end disagrees with the germline gene, perhaps due to a read error. The chain has TRBV28 and TRBJ1-2; D possibly corresponds to TRBD1 (6 bases). The CDR3 consists of 14 residues. Germline V gene data show CDR1 as MDHEN and CDR2 as SYDVKM. This CDR3 reads CASNLQSGGNGYTF. The CDR3 coding sequence is TGTGCCAGCAATTTACAGTCGGGGGGCAATGGCTACACCTTC.

J is TRBJ2-7 and V is TRBV5-4; D is possibly TRBD2 (6 bases). The CDR3 runs to 17 residues. Germline-derived CDR1 and CDR2 are SGHNT and YYREEE (reference sequence). V dropped 4 bases and J dropped 1 base, with 21 bases sitting between them. The CDR3 DNA follows: TGTGCCAGCAGCGCGCCACCCCTAGGAGGGATGTCCTACGAGCAGTACTTC. This translates into CASSAPPLGGMSYEQYF.

The rearrangement links TRBV7-2 to TRBJ2-4; D could derive from TRBD1 or TRBD2 (7 bases each). CDR3 size: 19 residues. From germline, CDR1 is SGHTA and CDR2 FQGNSA. The V end lost 0 bases, the J end lost 6 bases, and 24 bases lay between the germline ends. DNA for the CDR3: TGTGCCAGCAGCTTAGCGCGGGGGCAGGGGCAATACAGGGGAAACATTCAGTACTTC. It encodes CASSLARGQGQYRGNIQYF.

The genes are TRBV6-1 and TRBJ2-2, with a weak D call TRBD2 (6 bases). Trimming stripped 0 bases from V and 5 bases from J, with 10 bases between. The CDR3 totals 15 residues. Looked up from germline, CDR1 is MNHNS and CDR2 is SASEGT. CDR3 loop: CASSEAGGRTGELFF. The CDR3 DNA follows: TGTGCCAGCAGTGAAGCGGGAGGCCGGACCGGGGAGCTGTTTTTT.

The V and J genes are TRBV5-1 and TRBJ1-2; 9 bases fit TRBD1. The junction had 9 bases not matched to a gene; V was cut back by 6 bases and J by 3 bases. The length of the CDR3 is 15 residues. Germline CDR1 and CDR2: SGHRS and YFSETQ. The CDR3, as DNA: TGCGCCAGCACCGCAGGGACAGGGTCGCACTATGGCTACACCTTC. It translates to CASTAGTGSHYGYTF.

In this sample, this clone turned up once. J is TRBJ1-3 and V is TRBV28; maybe TRBD1 (5 bases). CDR1 is MDHEN and CDR2 is SYDVKM in the germline V gene. V was shortened by 5 bases and J by 4 bases, with 18 bases between the two germline ends. The CDR3 contains 16 residues. The CDR3, as DNA: TGTGCCAGCAGTGGGGTGGGGCAGGCGTTAGGAAACACCATATATTTT. It encodes CASSGVGQALGNTIYF.

The rearrangement joins TRBV6-5 to TRBJ1-4; D is possibly TRBD1 (5 bases). This CDR3 has 13 residues. With 7 bases removed from V and 3 bases from J, the gap between germline ends came to 9 bases. Per germline, CDR1 MNHEY and CDR2 SVGAGI. The CDR3 region has the DNA TGTGCCAGCATGGGGGGGGCTAATGAAAAACTGTTTTTT. It codes for CASMGGANEKLFF.

As concerns this clone: Other DNA sequences in the same sample also yield this CDR3. The chain combines TRBV4-3 with TRBJ2-7; D gene unclear. CDR3 size: 17 residues. Germline values: CDR1 LGHNA, CDR2 YSLEER. With 3 bases removed from V and 0 bases from J, the gap between germline ends came to 18 bases. The CDR3 nucleotides are TGCGCCAGCAGCCAGGGGTTCGCAGGACCAAGCTCCTACGAGCAGTACTTC. The encoded protein is CASSQGFAGPSSYEQYF.

This chain links TRBV28 with TRBJ2-7; TRBD2 agrees at 7 bases. Trimming at V came to 7 bases and at J to 3 bases, leaving 9 bases not matched to a gene. Germline CDR1 reads MDHEN; CDR2 reads SYDVKM. This CDR3 is 14 amino acids long. The CDR3, as DNA: TGTGCCAGCAAAGGACCTAGCGGCCACTACGAGCAGTACTTC. Translation gives CASKGPSGHYEQYF.